This T cell receptor (beta chain) derives from a study of blood T cells in healthy people across ages. Notes on the study in general: Age showed a roughly linear inverse relationship with TCR beta diversity per million T cells.

In regard to this clonotype: What it recognizes is unknown.

Alongside a J-beta primer mix, a sample-barcoded 5' primer served in a second PCR lasting about 6 to 11 cycles. From the 5' RACE reads, TCRdb called clonotypes with MiXCR, one entry per CDR3 protein. Here the sample spans about 1.4 million distinct CDR3 sequences, approximately 59% being singletons. The CDR3 extends over 12 amino acids. Germline V gene sequence: CDR1 GTSNPN, CDR2 SVGIG (reference sequence). V lost 4 bases and J lost 1, with 8 bases in between. Source material: blood. This clonotype was sampled from a man aged 18 to 29 in good health. The chain is built from TRBV30 and TRBJ2-7; D ambiguous. The CDR3 bases are TGTGCCTGGAACTACGGTTCCTACGAGCAGTACTTC. As protein: CAWNYGSYEQYF.